This T cell receptor (beta chain) is from a study of T cell clonality in common variable immunodeficiency. Per the germline V gene, CDR1 is SGHDT and CDR2 is YYEEEE. V was pared by 2 bases and J by 6 bases, with 6 bases of the junction left unmatched. The CDR3 is made up of 15 amino acids. Study-wide findings and caveats: TCRbeta clonality was increased in CVID versus healthy controls. Compared with controls, CVID subjects had fewer shared TCRbeta clones. CVID patient heterogeneity limited repertoire-clinical complication correlations.

This clone has ten or more counts. Its antigen is as yet unknown. Read coverage stops 3 residues before the CDR3 terminus; the germline J gene supplies the remainder. Sequencing input was equivalent genomic DNA from CVID and controls. Generated by immunoSEQ multiplex PCR, the TCRdb table keeps only in-frame clones and is missing some. There are fewer than 65,000 clones in the sample, none observed a single time. Sequenced: peripheral blood mononuclear cells. The chain combines TRBV5-6 with TRBJ2-1; 9 positions match TRBD2. This clonotype was obtained from a person aged 18 to 75 in good health. The CDR3 DNA, read in part, is TGTGCCAGCAGCTTCGGGGGACTAGCTTCCAATGAG. Its translation is CASSFGGLASNE. The whole CDR3 protein reads CASSFGGLASNEQFF.